This T cell receptor (beta chain) is drawn from a study of shared clonotypes between healthy human individuals. CDR1 SSHAT and CDR2 FNYEAQ come from the germline V gene (reference sequence). The CDR3 is 16 amino acids. Overall study findings and caveats: When naive CD4 clonotypes were compared across a few donors, about 4.8% were shared.

The donors were adults (healthy and HIV-negative) with no recent acute infections or vaccinations. An assay was performed, and its level was deep. Clones were read by immunoSEQ multiplex PCR, and TCRdb kept only the in-frame ones, dropping some. The sample consists of about 1.5 million clones, approximately 96% of them appearing once. This clone was found once. Its specificity is not known. The junction does not match germline at one end; this may be a read error. This chain connects TRBV7-7 to TRBJ2-3; 14 nucleotides agree with TRBD2. Sequencing was done on a sample of naive CD4+ T cells sorted from blood. Subset meaning: CD45RA+ positively selected. The TCR sequence derives from a man younger than 45 in good health. The CDR3 DNA sequence: TGTGCTAGCAGCCCGGCGGGACTAGCGGGAGTAGATACGCAGTATTTT. This encodes CASSPAGLAGVDTQYF.